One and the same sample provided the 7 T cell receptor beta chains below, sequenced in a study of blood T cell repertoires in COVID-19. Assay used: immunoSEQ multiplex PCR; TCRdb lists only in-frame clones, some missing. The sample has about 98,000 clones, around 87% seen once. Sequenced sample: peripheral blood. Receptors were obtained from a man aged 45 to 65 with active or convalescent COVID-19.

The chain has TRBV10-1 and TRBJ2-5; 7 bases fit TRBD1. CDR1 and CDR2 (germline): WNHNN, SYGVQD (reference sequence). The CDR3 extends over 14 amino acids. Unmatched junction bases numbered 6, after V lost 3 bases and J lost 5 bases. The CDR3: CASSEGGAGETQYF. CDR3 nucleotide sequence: TGCGCCAGCAGTGAAGGGGGCGCCGGGGAGACCCAGTACTTC.

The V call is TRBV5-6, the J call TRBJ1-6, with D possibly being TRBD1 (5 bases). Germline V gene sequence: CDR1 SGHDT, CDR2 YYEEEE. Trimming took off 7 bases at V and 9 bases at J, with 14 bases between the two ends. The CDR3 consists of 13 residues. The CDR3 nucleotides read TGTGCCAGCCAAGGTCAGACAGCTTCACCCCTCCACTTT. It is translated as CASQGQTASPLHF.

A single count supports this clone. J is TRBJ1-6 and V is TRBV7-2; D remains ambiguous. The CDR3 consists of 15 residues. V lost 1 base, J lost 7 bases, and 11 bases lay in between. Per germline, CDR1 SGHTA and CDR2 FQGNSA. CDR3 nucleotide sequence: TGTGCCAGCAGCTTAGTGGAACAGCTGAATTCACCCCTCCACTTT. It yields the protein CASSLVEQLNSPLHF.

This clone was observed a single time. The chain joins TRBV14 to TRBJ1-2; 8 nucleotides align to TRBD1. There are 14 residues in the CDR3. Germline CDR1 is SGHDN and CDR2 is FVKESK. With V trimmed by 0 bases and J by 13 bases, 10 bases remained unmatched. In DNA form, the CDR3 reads TGTGCCAGCAGCCAAGATTGGCGGCAGGGGGCGGTCACCTTC. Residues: CASSQDWRQGAVTF.

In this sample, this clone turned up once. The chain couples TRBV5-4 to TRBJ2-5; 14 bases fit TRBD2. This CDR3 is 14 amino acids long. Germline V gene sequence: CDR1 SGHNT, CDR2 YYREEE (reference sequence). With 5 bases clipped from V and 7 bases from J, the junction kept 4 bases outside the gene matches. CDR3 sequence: CASSQGLAGGTQYF. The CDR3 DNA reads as TGTGCCAGCAGTCAAGGACTAGCGGGGGGGACCCAGTACTTC.

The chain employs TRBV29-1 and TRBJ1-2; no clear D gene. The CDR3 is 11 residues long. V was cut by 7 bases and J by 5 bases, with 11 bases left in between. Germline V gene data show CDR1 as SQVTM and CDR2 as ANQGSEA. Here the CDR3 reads CSATGMYGYTF. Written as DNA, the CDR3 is TGCAGCGCCACCGGGATGTATGGCTACACCTTC.

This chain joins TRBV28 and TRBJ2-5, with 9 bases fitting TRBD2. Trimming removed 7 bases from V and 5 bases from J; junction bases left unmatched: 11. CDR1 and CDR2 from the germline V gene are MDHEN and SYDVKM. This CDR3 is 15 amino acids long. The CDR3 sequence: CASIPSRSGGETQYF. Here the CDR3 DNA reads TGTGCCAGCATCCCTTCAAGGAGCGGGGGGGAGACCCAGTACTTC.